Listed here is a single T cell receptor beta chain. Antigen unknown. Germline-derived CDR1 and CDR2 are SGHRS and YFSETQ. This CDR3 comprises 13 residues. Trimming took 5 bases from V and 6 from J; bases not matched to a gene: 5. The repertoire was sequenced with immunoSEQ multiplex PCR; TCRdb's copy has only in-frame clones and lacks some. Of 35,000 to 50,000 clones listed, roughly 88% were seen once; the top ten hold approximately 0.8%. This specimen belongs to a study of ipilimumab plus nivolumab after autologous stem cell transplantation. Turning to the study itself: Myeloma patients were high-risk transplant-naive or relapsed within 3 years of first autologous transplant. Study-wide results and limits: TCR repertoire, Treg phenotype and gut microbiota reportedly support more study of this approach.

Checkpoint therapy with ipilimumab 1 mg/kg began 14 to 28 days after transplant. Through week 26, nivolumab 3 mg/kg IV was given weeks 1, 4, 7, 10, then biweekly. The sequenced sample was PBMCs, obtained in a trial of ipilimumab plus nivolumab as post-transplant consolidation. The V gene is TRBV5-1, the J gene TRBJ1-2; 9 bases fit TRBD1. The source of this sequence is a male donor with multiple myeloma. CDR3 sequence (DNA): TGCGCCAGCAGGGGCACAGGGGGCCATGGCTACACCTTC. Its translation: CASRGTGGHGYTF.